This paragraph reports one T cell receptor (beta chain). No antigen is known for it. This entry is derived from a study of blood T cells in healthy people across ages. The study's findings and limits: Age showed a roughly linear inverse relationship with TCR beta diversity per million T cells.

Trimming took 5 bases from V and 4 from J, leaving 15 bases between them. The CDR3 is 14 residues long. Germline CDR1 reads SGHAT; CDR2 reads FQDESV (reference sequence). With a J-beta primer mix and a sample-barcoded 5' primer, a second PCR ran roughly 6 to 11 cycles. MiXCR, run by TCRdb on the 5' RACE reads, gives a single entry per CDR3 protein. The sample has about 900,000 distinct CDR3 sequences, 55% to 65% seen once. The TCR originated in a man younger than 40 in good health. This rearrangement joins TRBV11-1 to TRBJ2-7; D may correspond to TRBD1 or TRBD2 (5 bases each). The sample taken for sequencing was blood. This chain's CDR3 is CASSPGDASYEQYF. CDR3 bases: TGTGCCAGCAGCCCCGGGGACGCGAGTTACGAGCAGTACTTC.